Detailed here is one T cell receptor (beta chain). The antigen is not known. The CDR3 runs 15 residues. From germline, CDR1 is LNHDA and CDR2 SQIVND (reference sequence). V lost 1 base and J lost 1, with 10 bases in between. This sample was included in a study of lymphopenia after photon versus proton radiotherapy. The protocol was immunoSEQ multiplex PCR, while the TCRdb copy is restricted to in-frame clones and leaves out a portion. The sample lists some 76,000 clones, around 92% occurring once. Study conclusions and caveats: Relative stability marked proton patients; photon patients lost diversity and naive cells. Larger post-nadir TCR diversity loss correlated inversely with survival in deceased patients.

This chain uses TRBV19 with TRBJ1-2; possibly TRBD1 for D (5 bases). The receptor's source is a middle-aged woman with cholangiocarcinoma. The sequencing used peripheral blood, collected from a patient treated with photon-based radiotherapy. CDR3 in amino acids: CASSIGGVNNYGYTF. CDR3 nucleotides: TGTGCCAGTAGTATAGGGGGCGTGAATAACTATGGCTACACCTTC.